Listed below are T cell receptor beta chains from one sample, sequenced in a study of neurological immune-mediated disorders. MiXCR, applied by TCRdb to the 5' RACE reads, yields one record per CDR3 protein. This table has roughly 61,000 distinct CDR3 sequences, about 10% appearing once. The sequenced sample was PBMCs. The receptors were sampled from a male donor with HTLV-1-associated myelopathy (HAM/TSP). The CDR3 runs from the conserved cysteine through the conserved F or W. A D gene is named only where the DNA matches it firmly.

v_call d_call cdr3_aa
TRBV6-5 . CASSRVRNYGYTF
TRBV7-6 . CASSLEGAEAFF
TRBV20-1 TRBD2 CSARADFALAGGPPQPYNEQFF
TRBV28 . CASSLSNKINGYTF
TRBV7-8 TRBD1 CASSPGTATTDTQYF
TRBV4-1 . CASSYPAGPGNTEAFF
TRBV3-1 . CASSHDTGTQEQYF
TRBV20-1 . CSARERDSRGTQYF
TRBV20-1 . CSALLPILSDTQYF
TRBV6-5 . CASRITPREGSPLHF
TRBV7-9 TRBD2 CASSETSGGAYEQYF
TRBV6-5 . CASSRDGVTGELFF
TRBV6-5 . CASSYTGRIAQYF
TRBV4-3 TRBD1 CASSQDPRGRGEKLFF
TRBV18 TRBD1 CASSPLDRGRYEITEAFF
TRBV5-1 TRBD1 CASIPPGQGQETQYF
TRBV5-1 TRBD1 CASSLRQGAGGYTF
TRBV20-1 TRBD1 CRNYRGTYEQYF
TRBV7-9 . CASSLRGATNEKLFF
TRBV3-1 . CASSQGQILSDTQYF
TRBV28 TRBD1 CASRLQGGRDEQYF
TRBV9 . CASRLGLSTDTQYF
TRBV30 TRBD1 CAWSTGVETQYF
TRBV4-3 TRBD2 CASRPIAGGRVGEQFF
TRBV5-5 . CASSFALAGEKLFF
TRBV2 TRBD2 CASSGGRGGTDTQYF
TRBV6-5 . CASSRTSYEQYF
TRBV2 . CASTIAFEKLFF
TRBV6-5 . CASSSLLGEQYF
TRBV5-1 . CASSLRGDEQFF
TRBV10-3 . CAISGPPARLAYEQYF